This T cell receptor beta chain was captured by sequencing in a study of glioma-infiltrating T cells after dendritic cell vaccination. Germline loops: CDR1 SGHVS, CDR2 FNYEAQ. V shed 5 bases and J 5 bases; nucleotides not matched to a gene: 10. The CDR3 loop spans 16 amino acids. Clones were read by immunoSEQ multiplex PCR, and TCRdb kept only the in-frame ones, dropping some. The sample consists of about 64,000 clones, 80% to 85% of them appearing once. Material: blood, obtained before dendritic cell vaccination. The source is a human donor with glioblastoma. This rearrangement joins TRBV7-6 to TRBJ2-5; 11 nucleotides agree with TRBD1. The CDR3 reads CASSQARDRGTETQYF. In DNA form, the CDR3 reads TGTGCCAGCAGCCAGGCCCGGGACAGGGGGACGGAGACCCAGTACTTC.